This T cell receptor beta chain is drawn from a study of blood T cell repertoires in COVID-19. Points on this clone: The junction differs from germline at one of its ends, possibly a read error.

The CDR3 is 16 residues long. Germline lookup yields CDR1 SSHAT and CDR2 FNYEAQ (reference sequence). Per the authors' pipeline: Amplification from reference gene primers served as the basis for estimated nucleated cell counts. This table comes from immunoSEQ multiplex PCR, and its TCRdb copy is limited to in-frame clones, with some not included. V, J and clone size are taken as reported in that table, and D and trimming were inferred from the DNA itself. The sample has about 270,000 clones, 85% to 90% seen once. The sequence was collected from a woman younger than 45 with acute COVID-19. The chain uses TRBV7-7 and TRBJ1-1; D gene unclear. The material sequenced was PBMCs or T cells enriched from blood (not recorded which). The CDR3 loop is CASSPLITVMNTEAFF. Written as DNA, the CDR3 is TGTGCTAGCAGCCCTTTAATCACGGTTATGAACACTGAAGCTTTCTTT.